This entry concerns a single TCR beta chain. Germline V lookup: CDR1 MGHRA, CDR2 YSYEKL. With 4 bases clipped from V and 2 bases from J, the junction kept 4 bases outside the gene matches. The CDR3 length is 14 residues. In terms of age and location, participants ranged from roughly 18 to 95 years and lived in about 25 US areas. The study assigned cohorts using participant-reported clinical history. The study counted Cohort 3 donors as recovered given two negative PCRs, clearance, or symptom resolution. Original data processing: Amplifying reference gene primers gave estimates of nucleated cell counts. The protocol was immunoSEQ multiplex PCR, while the TCRdb copy is restricted to in-frame clones and leaves out a portion. The V and J calls and clone size were taken over from that table, and D and trimming were inferred from the DNA. The table includes under 300,000 clones, 85% to 95% detected once.

These data originate in a study of blood T cell repertoires in COVID-19. The sequence derives from a woman between 18 and 29 years old who had recovered from COVID-19. The V and J genes are TRBV4-1 and TRBJ2-7; 8 nucleotides line up with TRBD1. Sequenced material: PBMCs or T cells enriched from blood (not recorded which). The CDR3 DNA sequence: TGCGCCAGCAGCCCCGACAGGGGCACCTACGAGCAGTACTTC. It encodes CASSPDRGTYEQYF.